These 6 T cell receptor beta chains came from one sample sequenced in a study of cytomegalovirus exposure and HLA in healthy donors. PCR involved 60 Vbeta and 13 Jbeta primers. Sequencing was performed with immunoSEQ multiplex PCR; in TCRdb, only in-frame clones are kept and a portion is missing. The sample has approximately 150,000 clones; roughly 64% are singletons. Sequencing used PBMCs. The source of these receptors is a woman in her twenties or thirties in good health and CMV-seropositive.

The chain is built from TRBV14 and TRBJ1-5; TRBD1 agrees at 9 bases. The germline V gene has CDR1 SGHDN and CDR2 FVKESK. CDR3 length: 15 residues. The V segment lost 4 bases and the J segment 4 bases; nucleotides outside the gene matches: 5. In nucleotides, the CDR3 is TGTGCCAGCAGCCCGGGGACAGGGTGGAATCAGCCCCAGCATTTT. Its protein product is CASSPGTGWNQPQHF.

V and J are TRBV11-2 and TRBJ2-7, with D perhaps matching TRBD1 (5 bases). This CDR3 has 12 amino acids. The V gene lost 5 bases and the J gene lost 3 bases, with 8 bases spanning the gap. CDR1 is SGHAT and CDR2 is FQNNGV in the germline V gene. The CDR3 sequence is CASSPQGYEQYF. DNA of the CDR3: TGTGCCAGCAGCCCTCAGGGCTACGAGCAGTACTTC. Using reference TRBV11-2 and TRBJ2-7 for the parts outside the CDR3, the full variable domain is EAGVAQSPRYKIIEKRQSVAFWCNPISGHATLYWYQQILGQGPKLLIQFQNNGVVDDSQLPKDRFSAERLKGVDSTLKIQPAKLEDSAVYLCASSPQGYEQYFGPGTRLTVT.

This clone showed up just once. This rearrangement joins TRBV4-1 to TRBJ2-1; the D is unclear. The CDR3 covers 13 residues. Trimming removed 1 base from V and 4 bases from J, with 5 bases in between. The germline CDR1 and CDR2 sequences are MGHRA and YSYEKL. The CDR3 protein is CASSQVYYNEQFF. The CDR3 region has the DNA TGCGCCAGCAGCCAAGTCTATTACAATGAGCAGTTCTTC.

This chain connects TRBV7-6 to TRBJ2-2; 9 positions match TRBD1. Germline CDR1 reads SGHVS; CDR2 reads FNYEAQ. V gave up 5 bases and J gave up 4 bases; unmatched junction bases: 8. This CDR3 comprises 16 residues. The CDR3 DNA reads TGTGCCAGCAGCCTTCAGGGACAGGGCGGCACCGGGGAGCTGTTTTTT. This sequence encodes CASSLQGQGGTGELFF. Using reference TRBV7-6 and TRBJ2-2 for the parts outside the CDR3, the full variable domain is GAGVSQSPRYKVTKRGQDVALRCDPISGHVSLYWYRQALGQGPEFLTYFNYEAQQDKSGLPNDRFSAERPEGSISTLTIQRTEQRDSAMYRCASSLQGQGGTGELFFGEGSRLTVL.

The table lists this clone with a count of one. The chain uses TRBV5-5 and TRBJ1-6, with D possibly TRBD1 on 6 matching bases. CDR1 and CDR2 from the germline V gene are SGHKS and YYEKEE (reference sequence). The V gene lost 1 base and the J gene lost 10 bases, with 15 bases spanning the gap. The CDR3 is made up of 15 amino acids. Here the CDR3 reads CASSLSRGWGSPLHF. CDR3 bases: TGTGCCAGCAGCTTGTCGAGGGGGTGGGGGTCACCCCTCCACTTT.

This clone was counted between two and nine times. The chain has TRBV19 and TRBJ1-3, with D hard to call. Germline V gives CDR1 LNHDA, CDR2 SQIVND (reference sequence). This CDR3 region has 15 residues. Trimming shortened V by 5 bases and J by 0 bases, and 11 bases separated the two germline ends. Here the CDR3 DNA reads TGTGCCAGTAGTTACAGTGGTAGCTCTGGAAACACCATATATTTT. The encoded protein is CASSYSGSSGNTIYF.